The rows below give T cell receptor beta chains drawn from one sample of a study of blood T cell repertoires in COVID-19. Data came from immunoSEQ multiplex PCR; TCRdb stores just in-frame clones and leaves some out. The table lists 120,000 to 150,000 clones, approximately 84% of them singletons. The sample consisted of peripheral blood. The receptors here all came from an elderly woman in a cohort sampled during active or convalescent COVID-19. CDR3s include the opening cysteine and the closing phenylalanine or tryptophan. A D gene is named only where the DNA matches it firmly. For some rows the clone size is stated as once, few or many, or as a class when expanded; others skip it.

J,D,size,V,DNA,CDR3
TRBJ2-1,TRBD2,once,TRBV4-1,TGCGCCAGCAGCCAAGGACGCGGGGGGGCCCGAAGAGGGAATGAGCAGTTCTTC,CASSQGRGGARRGNEQFF
TRBJ1-3,.,.,TRBV7-2,TGTGCCAGCAGTTCCCAGGAATTCTCTGGAAACACCATATATTTT,CASSSQEFSGNTIYF
TRBJ2-3,.,.,TRBV2,TGTGCCAGCAGGGAGAATCGGGCAGATACGCAGTATTTT,CASRENRADTQYF
TRBJ2-2,TRBD1,.,TRBV29-1,TGCAGCGCCGTAACCAACAGGGGACGTGGCACCGGGGAGCTGTTTTTT,CSAVTNRGRGTGELFF
TRBJ2-2,.,once,TRBV5-1,TGCGCCAGCAGCTACGTAGCGAACACCGGGGAGCTGTTTTTT,CASSYVANTGELFF
TRBJ1-6,TRBD1,.,TRBV6-1,TGTGCCAGCAGTGAAGCCCCAGACAGGGGGAGTAATTCACCCCTCCACTTT,CASSEAPDRGSNSPLHF
TRBJ2-1,.,.,TRBV11-3,TGTGCCAGCAGCACGGGACTTCACAATGAGCAGTTCTTC,CASSTGLHNEQFF
TRBJ1-5,.,.,TRBV30,TGTGCCTGGAGTCAACAGGGAGGGCGTCAGCCCCAGCATTTT,CAWSQQGGRQPQHF
TRBJ1-1,.,.,TRBV7-9,TGTGCCAGCAGCTTAGAAATCGCTGAAGCTTTCTTT,CASSLEIAEAFF
TRBJ1-1,TRBD1,.,TRBV19,TGTGCCAGTAGGGAACAGGGGAAGTTCACTGAAGCTTTCTTT,CASREQGKFTEAFF
TRBJ2-2,.,.,TRBV13,TGTGCCAGCAGCTGGGCACAGGGGAACACCGGGGAGCTGTTTTTT,CASSWAQGNTGELFF
TRBJ1-1,.,.,TRBV24-1,TGTGCCACCAGTGAACCGGACACCGTACGCGGAGCTTTCTTT,CATSEPDTVRGAFF
TRBJ2-1,TRBD1,.,TRBV29-1,TGCAGCGGCCGGCGGGACAGGGAGTGGAATGAGCAGTTCTTC,CSGRRDREWNEQFF
TRBJ2-2,TRBD1,.,TRBV9,TGTGCCAGCAGCGTGACAGGGGACCCCACCGGGGAGCTGTTTTTT,CASSVTGDPTGELFF
TRBJ2-7,TRBD2,.,TRBV6-1,TGTGCCAGCAGTGAAGTCCTAGCGGGGGGCGAGCAGTACTTC,CASSEVLAGGEQYF
TRBJ2-7,.,once,TRBV5-1,TGCGCCAGCAGCTTGGGACTCCGTAGGAGGGGCCTAGCCTACGAGCAGTACTTC,CASSLGLRRRGLAYEQYF